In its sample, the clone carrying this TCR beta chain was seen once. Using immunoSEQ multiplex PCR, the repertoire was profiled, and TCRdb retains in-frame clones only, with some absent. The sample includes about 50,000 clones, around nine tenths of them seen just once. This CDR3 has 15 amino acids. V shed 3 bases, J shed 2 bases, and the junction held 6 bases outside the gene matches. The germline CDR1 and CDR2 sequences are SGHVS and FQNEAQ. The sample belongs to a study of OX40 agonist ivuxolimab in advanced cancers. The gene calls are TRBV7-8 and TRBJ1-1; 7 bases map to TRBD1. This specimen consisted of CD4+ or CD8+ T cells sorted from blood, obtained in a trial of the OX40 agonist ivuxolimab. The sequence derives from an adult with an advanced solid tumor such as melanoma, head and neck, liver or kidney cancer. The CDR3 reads CASSFQTGLNTEAFF. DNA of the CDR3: TGTGCCAGCAGCTTCCAGACAGGGTTAAACACTGAAGCTTTCTTT.